This T cell receptor (beta chain) originates from a study of early T cells in non-severe SARS-CoV-2 infection (dated by TCRdb to the early 2020s). With respect to the entire study: TCR sequencing used bulk RNA from unsorted whole blood, so alpha and beta chains could not be paired.

This was a case-control study nested in a cohort of healthcare workers in London, UK, who had nasopharyngeal swab PCR tests and blood samples taken every week. Healthcare workers were recruited between 23 and 31 March 2020, during the week of the UK lockdown, and were followed weekly for up to roughly 15 weeks. Summary of the overall study and its limitations: VDJdb matching was skewed toward anti-spike CD8 responses and likely underestimated virus-specific expansions by missing private and CD4 specificities.

This clonotype was recorded many times. Its target antigen remains unknown. The record has no base qualities; no much larger clone is one base away. Libraries were prepared through 5' RACE. The sequencer listed for this sample is NextSeq 500. In the TCR library protocol, unique molecular identifiers were attached to individual cDNA molecules to correct for PCR bias and sequencing error. TCR alpha and beta chains were both sequenced, and the abundances of alpha and beta sequences in each sample were closely correlated with each other. Turning to the authors' computational methods: Decombinator V4 was used to annotate TCR sequences for V gene, J gene and CDR3. TCRs were defined as expanded if a significant change between any two time points was detected under a Poisson model with p below 0.0001. Abundances of TCRs were expressed as counts per million after normalisation to the total number of TCRs sequenced in each sample. TRAV1-2 paired with TRAJ12, TRAJ20 or TRAJ33 defined MAIT TCRs, while TRAV10 paired with TRAJ18 defined iNKT TCRs. VDJdb, accessed 1 November 2021, was searched for CMV, EBV and SARS-CoV-2 annotated TCRs, with TCRs annotated for multiple antigens excluded. TCRdb trimmed public reads at Q25 via fastp, called clones via MiXCR and kept in-frame beta chains. Rows merge per CDR3 protein into single entries with the most common DNA and genes. TCRdb's processing, not the authors' own work, is the source of the V and J calls. The sample table contains 90,000 to 120,000 distinct CDR3 sequences; only one count was recorded for around 10% of them. Less than 3.5% of the sample is held by the ten biggest clonotypes.

The CDR3 holds 12 amino acids from the cysteine to the phenylalanine. The sequence is cut down to CDR3 DNA, 36 bases in frame from base 1. The germline V gene specifies SGDLS as CDR1 and YYNGEE as CDR2. V is pared back by 4 bases and J by 8 bases, with 10 bases lying between the germline termini. This sequence uses TRBV9 and TRBJ1-3, and the D gene may be TRBD1, 5 bases matching. Material: whole blood. This clonotype was obtained from an adult who was a healthcare worker with PCR-confirmed SARS-CoV-2 infection or an uninfected control (not recorded which). The nucleotide sequence reads TGTGCCAGCAGCCAACGGGGGGACACCATATATTTT. Its coded protein is CASSQRGDTIYF.